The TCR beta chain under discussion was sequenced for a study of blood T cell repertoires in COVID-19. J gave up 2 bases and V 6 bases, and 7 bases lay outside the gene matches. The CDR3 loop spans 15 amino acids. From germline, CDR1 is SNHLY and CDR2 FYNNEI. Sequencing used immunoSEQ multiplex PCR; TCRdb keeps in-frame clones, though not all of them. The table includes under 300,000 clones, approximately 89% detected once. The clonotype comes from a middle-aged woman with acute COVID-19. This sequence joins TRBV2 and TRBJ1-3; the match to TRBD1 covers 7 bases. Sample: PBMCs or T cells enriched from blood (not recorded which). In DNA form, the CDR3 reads TGTGCCAGCAGCGGCGACAGGGTAACTGGAAACACCATATATTTT. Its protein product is CASSGDRVTGNTIYF.